These 14 T cell receptor beta chains came from one sample sequenced in a study of low-dose radiotherapy and immunotherapy resistance in tumors. Primers targeting TRAV and TRBV primed first-strand cDNA, covering alpha and beta chains. Amplification, which lasted roughly 20 PCR cycles, used a constant-region primer and V-primer adapter to amplify TCRs. TCRdb used MiXCR to reprocess the reads, holding one entry per CDR3 protein. Of 75,000 to 95,000 distinct CDR3 sequences in the sample, 9.4% were seen once. Time point noted: before trial treatment. Sequenced here: PBMCs, sampled before treatment. Receptors originate from a male donor with prostate cancer.

This clonotype occurred many times. The chain carries TRBV30 and TRBJ2-1; D remains ambiguous. With 1 base removed from V and 13 bases from J, the gap between germline ends came to 11 bases. The germline CDR1 and CDR2 sequences are GTSNPN and SVGIG (reference sequence). The CDR3 loop spans 11 amino acids. The CDR3 region is CAWSGVAYQFF. The CDR3, as DNA: TGTGCCTGGAGTGGAGTGGCTTACCAGTTCTTC.

This clonotype was seen at least ten times. The chain carries TRBV12-3 or TRBV12-4 and TRBJ2-1; 10 nucleotides line up with TRBD2. The ends lost 6 bases at V and 4 bases at J; junction bases unmatched: 3. CDR3 length: 14 residues. DNA of the CDR3: TGTGCCAGCAGACGGACTAGCGGTTACAATGAGCAGTTCTTC. This gives the protein CASRRTSGYNEQFF.

This clonotype was detected ten times or more. The chain uses TRBV5-1 and TRBJ2-4, with 8 bases identical to TRBD2. In germline, CDR1 is SGHRS, CDR2 YFSETQ. The CDR3 runs 16 residues. V was pared by 0 bases and J by 6 bases, with 8 bases of the junction left unmatched. The CDR3 DNA sequence: TGCGCCAGCAGCTTGGAAACGGGAGGGCCGGGAAACATTCAGTACTTC. This gives the protein CASSLETGGPGNIQYF. Based on the CDR3 plus reference TRBV5-1 and TRBJ2-4, the full variable domain is KAGVTQTPRYLIKTRGQQVTLSCSPISGHRSVSWYQQTPGQGLQFLFEYFSETQRNKGNFPGRFSGRQFSNSRSEMNVSTLELGDSALYLCASSLETGGPGNIQYFGAGTRLSVL.

This clonotype was recorded many times. This chain joins TRBV29-1 and TRBJ2-6; 7 nucleotides line up with TRBD2. The germline CDR1 and CDR2 sequences are SQVTM and ANQGSEA. V shed 6 bases, J shed 3 bases, and the junction held 8 bases outside the gene matches. This CDR3 comprises 15 residues. CDR3 loop: CSVRSGSYGANVLTF. Written as DNA, the CDR3 is TGCAGCGTCCGTAGCGGGTCCTATGGGGCCAACGTCCTGACTTTC.

This clonotype was counted many times. The chain combines TRBV6-5 with TRBJ1-4, with no clear D. The germline V gene encodes CDR1 MNHEY and CDR2 SVGAGI. The length of the CDR3 is 17 residues. Trimming left V 4 bases short and J 0 bases short, with 15 bases between. For the CDR3, the DNA is TGTGCCAGCAGTTCTCGGAAGGGCGACGCAACTAATGAAAAACTGTTTTTT. Its translation is CASSSRKGDATNEKLFF.

This clonotype is judged medium-sized. This chain links TRBV12-3 or TRBV12-4 with TRBJ2-1; 8 bases map to TRBD2. This CDR3 is 15 amino acids long. J gave up 7 bases and V 2 bases, and 7 bases lay outside the gene matches. The CDR3 region is CASSLIGGGWNEQFF. The CDR3 DNA is TGTGCCAGCAGTTTAATCGGGGGGGGATGGAATGAGCAGTTCTTC.

This clonotype was observed at least ten times. The chain employs TRBV6-5 and TRBJ2-1; a possible D gene is TRBD1 (7 bases). This CDR3 is built from 17 residues. Looked up from germline, CDR1 is MNHEY and CDR2 is SVGAGI. V lost 0 bases and J lost 8, with 20 bases in between. The CDR3 is CASSYSRSAGGLDEQFF. In DNA form, the CDR3 reads TGTGCCAGCAGTTACTCGCGATCGGCAGGGGGGCTCGATGAGCAGTTCTTC.

The chain is built from TRBV6-2 or TRBV6-3 and TRBJ2-7; D remains unclear. The ends were cut back, 6 bases at V and 0 bases at J, with 12 bases in the middle. Germline V gene sequence: CDR1 MNHEY, CDR2 SVGEGT. The CDR3 totals 14 residues. CDR3 region: CASRTSTVSYEQYF. CDR3 in DNA: TGTGCCAGCAGAACTTCTACGGTCTCCTACGAGCAGTACTTC.

In its sample, this clonotype was seen many times. The rearrangement uses TRBV28 and TRBJ1-6; 8 bases are shared with TRBD1. The germline V gene encodes CDR1 MDHEN and CDR2 SYDVKM. This CDR3 has 14 residues. The V gene end was trimmed by 5 bases and the J gene end by 6 bases; junction bases not matched to a gene: 3. The CDR3 sequence: CASSPQGANSPLHF. In DNA form, the CDR3 reads TGTGCCAGCAGTCCCCAGGGGGCTAATTCACCCCTCCACTTT.

The genes are TRBV5-5 and TRBJ2-1; TRBD2 matches 8 bases. The ends lost 1 base at V and 7 bases at J; junction bases unmatched: 4. Germline CDR1 and CDR2: SGHKS and YYEKEE (reference sequence). The CDR3 loop spans 14 amino acids. CDR3 sequence reads: CASSLYASGNEQFF. The DNA for the CDR3 is TGTGCCAGCAGCTTGTATGCTAGCGGGAATGAGCAGTTCTTC.

This clonotype was seen repeatedly, ten times or more. DNA of the CDR3: TGTGCCAGCAGCCAAGATAGCAGGGTCTATGGCTACACCTTC. It specifies CASSQDSRVYGYTF. The chain has TRBV14 and TRBJ1-2, with TRBD1 as a possible D gene (5 bases). Trimming left V 0 bases short and J 4 bases short, with 9 bases between. CDR1 is SGHDN and CDR2 is FVKESK in the germline V gene. CDR3 size: 14 residues.

This clonotype was picked up one time. This likely reflects a read error, since a far larger clone is one base away. The chain links TRBV6-8 to TRBJ1-2; D is unclear. Germline CDR1 MNHGY, CDR2 SAAAGT. The CDR3 is made up of 15 amino acids. The CDR3 reads CASSPLRGLRYGDTF. CDR3 nucleotides: TGTGCCAGCAGTCCCCTTCGCGGACTGCGTTATGGCGACACCTTC.

The chain couples TRBV20-1 to TRBJ1-1, with D possibly matching TRBD1 (6 bases). V was clipped by 5 bases and J by 0 bases, with 10 bases between them. Germline loops: CDR1 DFQATT, CDR2 SNEGSKA (reference sequence). The CDR3 is 13 amino acids. The CDR3 sequence: CSAGGTLNTEAFF. The CDR3 DNA is TGCAGTGCTGGGGGGACATTGAACACTGAAGCTTTCTTT.

Many counts were recorded for this clonotype. The chain employs TRBV5-1 and TRBJ2-7, with 7 bases that match TRBD1. Germline V gene lookup returns CDR1 SGHRS and CDR2 YFSETQ. Trimming removed 4 bases from V and 5 bases from J; junction bases left unmatched: 9. The CDR3 length is 14 residues. For the CDR3, the DNA is TGCGCCAGCAGCCCGGGACAGCGAACCGACGAGCAGTACTTC. Translation: CASSPGQRTDEQYF.